The 5 T cell receptor beta chains below all came from one sample that was sequenced in a study of cytomegalovirus exposure and HLA in healthy donors. Use of 60 Vbeta and 13 Jbeta primers characterized the PCR. Clones were read by immunoSEQ multiplex PCR, and TCRdb kept only the in-frame ones, dropping some. The profile shows approximately 170,000 clones, around 72% of them singletons. The sequencing input was PBMCs. The receptors were sampled from a woman in her forties in good health and CMV-seropositive.

This clone was counted a few times. This chain links TRBV7-6 with TRBJ2-1; 8 nucleotides align to TRBD2. Trimming took 4 bases from V and 4 from J; bases not matched to a gene: 9. Germline loops: CDR1 SGHVS, CDR2 FNYEAQ. This CDR3 contains 16 residues. The CDR3 is CASSSRPASGYNEQFF. CDR3 nucleotide sequence: TGTGCCAGCAGCTCCAGACCCGCTAGCGGGTACAATGAGCAGTTCTTC.

This clone has a handful of counts. The chain is built from TRBV10-3 and TRBJ1-4; the D gene is possibly TRBD1 (6 bases). The germline V gene has CDR1 ENHRY and CDR2 SYGVKD. The ends were cut back, 10 bases at V and 4 bases at J, with 13 bases in the middle. This CDR3 is built from 13 residues. DNA of the CDR3: TGTGCCACCGGGGACATTAATAATGAAAAACTGTTTTTT. Encoded protein: CATGDINNEKLFF.

Concerning this clone itself: Sequence at one end of the junction differs from germline and may be a read error. The V call is TRBV30, the J call TRBJ2-4, with a weak D call TRBD2 (5 bases). The CDR3 runs 17 residues. Looked up from germline, CDR1 is GTSNPN and CDR2 is SVGIG (reference sequence). The CDR3 spells CAWSVLRETLAKNSQYF. The CDR3 DNA sequence: TGTGCCTGGAGTGTACTCCGAGAAACTCTAGCCAAAAACAGTCAGTACTTC.

The V and J genes are TRBV9 and TRBJ2-3, with a tentative D call TRBD2 (6 bases). Trimming pared 0 bases from V and 0 bases from J, leaving 8 bases between. CDR1 SGDLS and CDR2 YYNGEE come from the germline V gene. CDR3 length equals 15 residues. CDR3 DNA: TGTGCCAGCAGCGTAGTCGGGACTAGCACAGATACGCAGTATTTT. Amino acid sequence: CASSVVGTSTDTQYF.

This clone has a handful of counts. The chain carries TRBV5-1 and TRBJ2-7; D is perhaps TRBD2 (5 bases). CDR3 length: 17 amino acids. V was cut by 1 base and J by 1 base, with 18 bases left in between. Germline CDR1 SGHRS, CDR2 YFSETQ. The CDR3 DNA is TGCGCCAGCAGCTTGACCCCGAGCGGTGGAAGTTCCTACGAGCAGTACTTC. This sequence encodes CASSLTPSGGSSYEQYF.